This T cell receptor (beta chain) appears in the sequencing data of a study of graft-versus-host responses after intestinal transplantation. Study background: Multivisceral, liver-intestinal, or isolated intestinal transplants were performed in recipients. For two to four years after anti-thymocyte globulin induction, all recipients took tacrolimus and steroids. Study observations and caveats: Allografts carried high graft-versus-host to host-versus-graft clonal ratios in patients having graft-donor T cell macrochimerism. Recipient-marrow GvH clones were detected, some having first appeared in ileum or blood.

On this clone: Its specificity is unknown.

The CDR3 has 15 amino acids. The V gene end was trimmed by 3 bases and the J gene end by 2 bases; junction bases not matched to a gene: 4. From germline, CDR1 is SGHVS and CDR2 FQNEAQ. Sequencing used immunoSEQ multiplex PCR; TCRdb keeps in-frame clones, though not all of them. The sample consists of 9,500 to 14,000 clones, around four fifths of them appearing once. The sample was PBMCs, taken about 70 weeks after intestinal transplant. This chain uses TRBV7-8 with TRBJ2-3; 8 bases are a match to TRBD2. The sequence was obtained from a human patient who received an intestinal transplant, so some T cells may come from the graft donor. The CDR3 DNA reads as TGTGCCAGCAGCTTCCTAGCGGGCCCCACAGATACGCAGTATTTT. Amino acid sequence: CASSFLAGPTDTQYF.